This T cell receptor (beta chain) emerged from a study of blood T cell repertoires in COVID-19. Study information: Acute-phase and convalescent COVID-19 samples originated in the United States, Italy and Spain. PBMCs, B-cell-depleted T cells, or T cells were the source of the cDNA or gDNA that made up the material.

The germline V gene encodes CDR1 GTSNPN and CDR2 SVGIG (reference sequence). The length of the CDR3 is 12 residues. Trimming shortened V by 5 bases and J by 6 bases, and 13 bases separated the two germline ends. This clone was observed a handful of times. Authors' processing steps: The authors estimated nucleated cell counts from reference gene primer amplification. Produced via immunoSEQ multiplex PCR; TCRdb's table is partial and in-frame only. V and J calls and clone size are copied from that table; D and trimming were computed from the DNA. The sample includes about 120,000 clones, around 85% seen only once; the top ten take around 1.5%.

Sequenced: peripheral blood. The clonotype originates from a man in his fifties or sixties with acute or convalescent COVID-19. The chain combines TRBV30 with TRBJ1-1; tentative D call: TRBD1 (5 bases). The CDR3 nucleotides read TGTGCCTGGGATCAGGGTTTGGCTGAAGCTTTCTTT. It codes for CAWDQGLAEAFF.